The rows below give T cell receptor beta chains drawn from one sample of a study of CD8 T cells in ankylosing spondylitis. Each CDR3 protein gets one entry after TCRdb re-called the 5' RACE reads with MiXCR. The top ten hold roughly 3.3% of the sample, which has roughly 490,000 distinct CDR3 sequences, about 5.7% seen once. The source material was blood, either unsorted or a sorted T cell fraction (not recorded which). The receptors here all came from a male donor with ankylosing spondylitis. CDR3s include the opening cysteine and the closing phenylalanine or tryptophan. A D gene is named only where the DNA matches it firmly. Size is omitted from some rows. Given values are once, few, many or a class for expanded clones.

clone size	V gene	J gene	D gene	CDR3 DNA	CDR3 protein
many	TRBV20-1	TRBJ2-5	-	TGCAGTGCTAGAGTACAGGGACGGACAGAGACCCAGTACTTC	CSARVQGRTETQYF
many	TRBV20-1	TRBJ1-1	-	TGCAGTGCTAGAGAGGGCCAGTTGAACACTGAAGCTTTCTTT	CSAREGQLNTEAFF
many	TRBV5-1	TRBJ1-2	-	TGCGCCAGCGGAGACAACTATGGCTACACCTTC	CASGDNYGYTF
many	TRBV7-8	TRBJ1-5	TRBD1	TGTGCCAGCAGCTTAGAGGGACAGGGCTTCAATCAGCCCCAGCATTTT	CASSLEGQGFNQPQHF
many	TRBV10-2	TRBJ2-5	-	TGCGCCAGCAGTGAGACCCGGGAGACCCAGTACTTC	CASSETRETQYF
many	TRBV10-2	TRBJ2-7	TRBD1	TGCGCCAGCAGTTATGACAGGGGGCACCCCGGCGAGCAGTACTTC	CASSYDRGHPGEQYF
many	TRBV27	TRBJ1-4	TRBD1	TGTGCCAGCCGCCCGGTACAGGGGGCTAATGAAAAACTGTTTTTT	CASRPVQGANEKLFF
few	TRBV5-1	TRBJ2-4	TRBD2	TGCGCCAGCAGCCAGCCCGATGCGGGGGACATTCAGTACTTC	CASSQPDAGDIQYF
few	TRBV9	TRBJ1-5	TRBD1	TGTGCCAGCAGTTCCAATGGGGGACAGGGGCCTCGACTCAATCAGCCCCAGCATTTT	CASSSNGGQGPRLNQPQHF
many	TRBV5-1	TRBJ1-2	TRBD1	TGCGCCAGCGGCCGACAGGGCGCTAACTATGGCTACACCTTC	CASGRQGANYGYTF
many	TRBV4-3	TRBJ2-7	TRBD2	TGCGCCAGCAGCCAAGCGGGACTAGGGCGTTTAAGGCAGTACTTC	CASSQAGLGRLRQYF
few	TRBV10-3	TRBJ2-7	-	TGTGCCATCACGCCAGAGGTGTTTCCCTACGAGCAGTACTTC	CAITPEVFPYEQYF
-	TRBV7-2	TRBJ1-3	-	TGTGCCAGCAGCCCCCAGGGGTGGACTGGAAACAACATATATTTT	CASSPQGWTGNNIYF
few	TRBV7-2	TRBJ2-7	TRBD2	TGTGCCAGCAGCTTAGTTAGTGCGGGAGGGTACGAGCAGTACTTC	CASSLVSAGGYEQYF
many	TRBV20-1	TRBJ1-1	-	TGCAGTGCTAGTCGGGCTTTCTTT	CSASRAFF
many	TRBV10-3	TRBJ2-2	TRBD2	TGTGCCATCAGTGAGGAGATAGCGGGAGACACCGGGGAGCTGTTTTTT	CAISEEIAGDTGELFF
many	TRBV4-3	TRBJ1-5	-	TGCGCCAGCAGCCAAGATATTGTGACAGGATTCAATCAGCCCCAGCATTTT	CASSQDIVTGFNQPQHF
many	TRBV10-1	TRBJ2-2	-	TGCGCCAGCAGTTTGGACTTAACCGGGGAGCTGTTTTTT	CASSLDLTGELFF
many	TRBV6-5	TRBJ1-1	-	TGTGCCAGCAGCGACCCCAGGGGAGGGGACACTGAAGCTTTCTTT	CASSDPRGGDTEAFF
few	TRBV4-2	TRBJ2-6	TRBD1	TGTGCCAGCAGCCAACAACAGGGGTCATATTCATCTGGGGCCAACGTCCTGACTTTC	CASSQQQGSYSSGANVLTF
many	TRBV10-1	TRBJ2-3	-	TGCGCCAGCAGTGAGGACAGCACAGATACGCAGTATTTT	CASSEDSTDTQYF
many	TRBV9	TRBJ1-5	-	TGTGCCAGCAGCGTCGGGGCCGCTCGCAATCAGCCCCAGCATTTT	CASSVGAARNQPQHF
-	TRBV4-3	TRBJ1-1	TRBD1	TGCGCCAGCAGCCAAGATCGACAGGGGAACACTGAAGCTTTCTTT	CASSQDRQGNTEAFF
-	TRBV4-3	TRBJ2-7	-	TGCGCCAGCAGCCCCGTCGGCAAGGACTACGAGCAGTACTTC	CASSPVGKDYEQYF
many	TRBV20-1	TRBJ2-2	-	TGCAGTGCTAGATTTAAAGGGACCACCGGGGAGCTGTTTTTT	CSARFKGTTGELFF
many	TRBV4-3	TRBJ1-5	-	TGCGCCAGCAGCCTTTCTGCATGGGCGAACAATCAGCCCCAGCATTTT	CASSLSAWANNQPQHF
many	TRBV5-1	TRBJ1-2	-	TGCGCCAGCAGCTTGGTGGGGCTCGATGGCTACACCTTC	CASSLVGLDGYTF
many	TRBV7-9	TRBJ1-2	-	TGTGCCAGCAGCTTAGCCTTCAGGGGTGCTGGCTACACCTTC	CASSLAFRGAGYTF
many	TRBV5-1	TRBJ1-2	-	TGCGCCAGCAGCTTAACGCAGGCTGAGATCTACACCTTC	CASSLTQAEIYTF
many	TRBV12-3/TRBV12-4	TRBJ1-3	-	TGTGCCAGCAGTCGCCAGGGAAACACCATATATTTT	CASSRQGNTIYF
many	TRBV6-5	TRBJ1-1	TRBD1	TGTGCCAGCAGTTACGTAGGGGGCCTGGATCGGACTGAAGCTTTCTTT	CASSYVGGLDRTEAFF
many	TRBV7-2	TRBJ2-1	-	TGTGCCAGCACTTATGAGTCGTTCTACAAGGATGAGCAGTTCTTC	CASTYESFYKDEQFF
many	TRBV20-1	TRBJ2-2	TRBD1	TGCAGTGCCCTGACAGGGGAAGTATCCGGGGAGCTGTTTTTT	CSALTGEVSGELFF
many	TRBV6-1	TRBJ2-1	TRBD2	TGTGCCAGCACGCCGGGACTAACCTACAATGAGCAGTTCTTC	CASTPGLTYNEQFF
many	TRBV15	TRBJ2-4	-	TGTGCCACCAGCAGAGGCAGGGGCAAAAACATTCAGTACTTC	CATSRGRGKNIQYF
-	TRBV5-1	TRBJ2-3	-	TGCGCCAGCAGCCCATGGGTTGGGGACGGCAGGGCCCCAGATACGCAGTATTTT	CASSPWVGDGRAPDTQYF
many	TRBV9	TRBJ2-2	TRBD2	TGTGCCAGCAGCGCGGGACTAGCGGGGACCGGGGAGCTGTTTTTT	CASSAGLAGTGELFF
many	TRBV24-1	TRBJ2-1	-	TGTGCCACCAGTGACTTCAGACATGGTGAGCAGTTCTTC	CATSDFRHGEQFF
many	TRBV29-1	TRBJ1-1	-	TGCAGCGTTGAAGCGGGGGGGCTTGTCACTGAAGCTTTCTTT	CSVEAGGLVTEAFF
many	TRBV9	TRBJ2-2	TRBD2	TGTGCCAGCAGCGCCCCTCGCGGGAGCCTTGACACCGGGGAGCTGTTTTTT	CASSAPRGSLDTGELFF
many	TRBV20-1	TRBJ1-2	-	TGCAGTGCCGACAGTTATTATGGCTACACCTTC	CSADSYYGYTF
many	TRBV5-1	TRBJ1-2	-	TGCGCCAGCAGCATATCTCCGGGGAACTATGGCTACACCTTC	CASSISPGNYGYTF
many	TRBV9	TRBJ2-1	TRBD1	TGTGCCAGCAGCGTAGGAGGGACAGGTAGCAATGAGCAGTTCTTC	CASSVGGTGSNEQFF
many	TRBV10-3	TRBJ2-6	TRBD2	TGTGCCATCAGTGAAACTAGCGGGGGTTCCTCTGGGGCCAACGTCCTGACTTTC	CAISETSGGSSGANVLTF
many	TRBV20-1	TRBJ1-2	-	TGCAGTGCTAGTTTCAGTCTGACTCGTTATGGCTACACCTTC	CSASFSLTRYGYTF
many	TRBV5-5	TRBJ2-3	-	TGTGCCAGCAGCGTGGGGGGAGTCTCTAGCACAGATACGCAGTATTTT	CASSVGGVSSTDTQYF
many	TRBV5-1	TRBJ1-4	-	TGCGCCAGCAGCCCAGGACAGACTAATGAAAAACTGTTTTTT	CASSPGQTNEKLFF
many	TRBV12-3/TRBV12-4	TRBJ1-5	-	TGTGCCAGCAGTCAGGGGACCTATCAGCCCCAGCATTTT	CASSQGTYQPQHF